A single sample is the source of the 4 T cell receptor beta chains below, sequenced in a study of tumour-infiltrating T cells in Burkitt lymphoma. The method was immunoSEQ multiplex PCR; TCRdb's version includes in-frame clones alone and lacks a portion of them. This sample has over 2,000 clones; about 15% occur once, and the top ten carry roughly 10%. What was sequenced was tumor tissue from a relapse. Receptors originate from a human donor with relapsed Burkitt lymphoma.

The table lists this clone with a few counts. The DNA of the CDR3 is TGTGCCAGCAGTTTCGGGACCTCCAATGAGCAGTTCTTC. It translates to CASSFGTSNEQFF. This sequence joins TRBV27 and TRBJ2-1, with D tentatively TRBD1 or TRBD2 (5 bases each). V was trimmed by 3 bases and J by 6 bases, leaving 9 bases between them. Germline CDR1 and CDR2: MNHEY and SMNVEV (reference sequence). This CDR3 has 13 amino acids.

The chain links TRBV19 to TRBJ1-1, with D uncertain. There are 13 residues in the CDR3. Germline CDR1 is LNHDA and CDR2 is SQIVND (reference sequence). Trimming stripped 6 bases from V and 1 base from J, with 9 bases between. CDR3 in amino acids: CASRGRQNTEAFF. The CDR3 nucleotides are TGTGCCAGTAGAGGCAGGCAGAACACTGAAGCTTTCTTT.

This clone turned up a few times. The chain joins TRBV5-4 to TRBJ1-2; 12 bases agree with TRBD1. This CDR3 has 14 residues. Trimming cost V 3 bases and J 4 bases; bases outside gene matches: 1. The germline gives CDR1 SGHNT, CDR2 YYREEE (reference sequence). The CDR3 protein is CASSWDRGLYGYTF. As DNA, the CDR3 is TGTGCCAGCAGCTGGGACAGGGGGCTCTATGGCTACACCTTC.

The CDR3 coding sequence is TGTGCCAGCAGCCAAGATTATTCAGAAAGCTCCTACGAGCAGTACTTC. It codes for CASSQDYSESSYEQYF. This chain links TRBV14 with TRBJ2-7, with D hard to call. Germline CDR1 reads SGHDN; CDR2 reads FVKESK. V gave up 0 bases and J gave up 0 bases, with 12 bases separating them. This CDR3 spans 16 amino acids.